These 28 T cell receptor beta chains were all obtained from the same sample, sequenced in a study of T cell changes during pregnancy in multiple sclerosis. Clones were read by immunoSEQ multiplex PCR, and TCRdb kept only the in-frame ones, dropping some. The profile shows about 20,000 clones, 70% to 90% of them singletons. The sample here was CD8+ T cells from peripheral blood mononuclear cells, taken after pregnancy. These receptors all stem from a female donor in good health, enrolled as a control in a pregnancy study.

The V call is TRBV19, the J call TRBJ2-7; D is ambiguous. CDR1 is LNHDA and CDR2 is SQIVND in the germline V gene (reference sequence). Trimming removed 6 bases at V and 0 bases at J, with 12 bases between. This CDR3 spans 14 amino acids. For the CDR3, the DNA is TGTGCCAGTAGCCCAACTACCTACTCCTACGAGCAGTACTTC. Translation: CASSPTTYSYEQYF.

The chain joins TRBV9 to TRBJ1-2, with D perhaps matching TRBD1 (5 bases). Germline V gene data show CDR1 as SGDLS and CDR2 as YYNGEE. The V end was cut by 0 bases, the J end by 4 bases, with 10 bases between. The CDR3 extends over 14 amino acids. CDR3 protein: CASSVVGARYGYTF. The CDR3 bases are TGTGCCAGCAGCGTAGTAGGGGCACGCTATGGCTACACCTTC.

Regarding this clone: A read error may account for a junction end that differs from germline. The V call is TRBV19, the J call TRBJ2-3, with TRBD2 matching 7 bases. The CDR3 has 15 residues. Germline values: CDR1 LNHDA, CDR2 SQIVND (reference sequence). CDR3 in DNA: TGTGCCAGTAGGCTGTGGGAGGGAGGCACCGATACGCAGTATTTT. This encodes CASRLWEGGTDTQYF.

This clone ranks as medium-sized. This chain links TRBV18 with TRBJ1-1, with 9 bases matching TRBD1. The trim removed 10 bases at V and 5 bases at J, leaving 8 bases unmatched. From germline, CDR1 is KGHSH and CDR2 LQKENI. This CDR3 has 13 residues. Here the CDR3 DNA reads TGTGCCACCACCGGGACAGGGTTTACTGAAGCTTTCTTT. The encoded protein is CATTGTGFTEAFF.

The chain links TRBV30 to TRBJ2-1; D possibly corresponds to TRBD2 (6 bases). Trimming took off 3 bases at V and 7 bases at J, with 19 bases between the two ends. Germline CDR1 is GTSNPN and CDR2 is SVGIG (reference sequence). The CDR3 sequence is 15 residues long. The CDR3 reads CAWSYGSSGKNEQFF. DNA for the CDR3: TGTGCCTGGAGCTACGGGAGTTCAGGAAAAAATGAGCAGTTCTTC.

The J gene is TRBJ1-2, the V gene TRBV2; 11 bases agree with TRBD1. CDR1 and CDR2 (germline): SNHLY, FYNNEI. V lost 2 bases and J lost 0; bases outside the gene matches: 8. This CDR3 has 18 residues. The CDR3 bases are TGTGCCAGCAGTGAACACCGGGACAGGGGGTCTGCTAACTATGGCTACACCTTC. Protein product: CASSEHRDRGSANYGYTF.

The rearrangement uses TRBV25-1 and TRBJ2-2; 9 positions agree with TRBD1. Germline assignment: CDR1 MGHDK and CDR2 SYGVNS. The CDR3 has 17 amino acids. V lost 2 bases and J lost 3; bases outside the gene matches: 7. In DNA, the CDR3 is TGTGCCAGCAGTGAAGGGTACGGACAGGGGTACACCGGGGAGCTGTTTTTT. Protein product: CASSEGYGQGYTGELFF.

This clone is medium-sized. The V gene is TRBV19, the J gene TRBJ2-1, with D possibly being TRBD2 (6 bases). Germline CDR1 reads LNHDA; CDR2 reads SQIVND (reference sequence). V was clipped by 3 bases and J by 3 bases, with 9 bases between them. The CDR3 sequence is 14 residues long. In DNA, the CDR3 is TGTGCCAGTAGTATGGGAGCGGGCTACAATGAGCAGTTCTTC. Amino acids: CASSMGAGYNEQFF.

V and J are TRBV25-1 and TRBJ2-7, with D tentatively TRBD1 (6 bases). The CDR3 has 14 residues. Trimming pared 1 base from V and 3 bases from J, leaving 10 bases between. Germline loops: CDR1 MGHDK, CDR2 SYGVNS. The CDR3 DNA sequence: TGTGCCAGCAGTGAATCTGGACAGTACTACGAGCAGTACTTC. It codes for CASSESGQYYEQYF.

Comments on this clone: Distinct nucleotide sequences in the sample also encode this CDR3. The DNA for the CDR3 is TGCGCCAGCAGCCAAGATCGGGACTTCTCCTACAATGAGCAGTTCTTC. This sequence encodes CASSQDRDFSYNEQFF. The rearrangement joins TRBV4-3 to TRBJ2-1, with D perhaps matching TRBD2 (6 bases). Germline values: CDR1 LGHNA, CDR2 YSLEER. This CDR3 has 16 amino acids. Trimming took 0 bases from V and 0 from J, leaving 9 bases between them.

The table lists this clone with a count of one. The chain employs TRBV19 and TRBJ1-4; D unresolved. Germline loops: CDR1 LNHDA, CDR2 SQIVND (reference sequence). The V end was cut by 3 bases, the J end by 5 bases, with 4 bases between. This CDR3 contains 12 residues. In DNA, the CDR3 is TGTGCCAGTAGTATCTTGAATGAAAAACTGTTTTTT. Translation gives CASSILNEKLFF.

This clone was detected once. The chain is built from TRBV5-1 and TRBJ2-4; 7 nucleotides match TRBD2. After removal of 0 bases from V and 1 base from J, the junction contained 10 bases not matched to a gene. CDR1 SGHRS and CDR2 YFSETQ come from the germline V gene. CDR3 length equals 18 residues. CDR3 protein: CASSLAAGRDRAKNIQYF. CDR3 nucleotides: TGCGCCAGCAGCTTGGCAGCGGGAAGGGACCGGGCCAAAAACATTCAGTACTTC.

The rearrangement links TRBV4-3 to TRBJ1-1; D is perhaps TRBD1 (5 bases). The CDR3 contains 15 residues. CDR1 LGHNA and CDR2 YSLEER come from the germline V gene. V was pared by 0 bases and J by 4 bases, with 12 bases between. The chain's CDR3 is CASSQDTSGGTEAFF. DNA of the CDR3: TGCGCCAGCAGCCAAGATACGTCCGGGGGCACTGAAGCTTTCTTT.

The table lists this clone with a count of one. The chain employs TRBV7-2 and TRBJ2-1; TRBD2 aligns across 10 bases. V lost 5 bases to trimming and J lost 3 bases; unmatched junction nucleotides: 4. The germline V gene has CDR1 SGHTA and CDR2 FQGNSA. The CDR3 is made up of 15 amino acids. CDR3 in DNA: TGTGCCAGCAGCATTAGCGGGAGGCTCTACAATGAGCAGTTCTTC. It codes for CASSISGRLYNEQFF. Filled out from reference TRBV7-2 and TRBJ2-1, the complete variable domain reads GAGVSQSPSNKVTEKGKDVELRCDPISGHTALYWYRQSLGQGLEFLIYFQGNSAPDKSGLPSDRFSAERTGGSVSTLTIQRTQQEDSAVYLCASSISGRLYNEQFFGPGTRLTVL.

The chain carries TRBV5-6 and TRBJ1-1; D is uncertain. Germline values: CDR1 SGHDT, CDR2 YYEEEE. The CDR3 length is 13 residues. V was pared by 1 base and J by 7 bases, with 11 bases between. The CDR3 is CASSLTESGEAFF. The CDR3 nucleotides read TGTGCCAGCAGCTTGACAGAGTCTGGTGAAGCTTTCTTT.

This rearrangement joins TRBV7-9 to TRBJ2-1; the match to TRBD2 covers 13 bases. The V segment lost 7 bases and the J segment 5 bases; nucleotides outside the gene matches: 8. The length of the CDR3 is 16 residues. Germline CDR1 SEHNR, CDR2 FQNEAQ (reference sequence). Written as DNA, the CDR3 is TGTGCCAGCAACTTGGGACTAGCGGGGTCCCACAATGAGCAGTTCTTC. The encoded protein is CASNLGLAGSHNEQFF.

The chain recombines TRBV29-1 with TRBJ2-1, with D maybe TRBD2 (6 bases). This CDR3 comprises 13 residues. Germline V gene sequence: CDR1 SQVTM, CDR2 ANQGSEA. The V gene lost 1 base and the J gene lost 7 bases, with 11 bases spanning the gap. The CDR3 DNA reads TGCAGCGTTGAAGGGGGGGAGTTAAATGAGCAGTTCTTC. It yields the protein CSVEGGELNEQFF.

J is TRBJ2-1 and V is TRBV19; a weak D match, TRBD2 (5 bases). This CDR3 region has 15 residues. Deletions cut 1 base from V and 0 bases from J, with 7 bases between. Germline CDR1 is LNHDA and CDR2 is SQIVND (reference sequence). CDR3 nucleotides: TGTGCCAGTAGTATAGTAGCGAGCTCCTACAATGAGCAGTTCTTC. This sequence encodes CASSIVASSYNEQFF.

This clone was seen only once. This sequence joins TRBV7-2 and TRBJ2-7, with 9 bases aligning to TRBD1. The germline CDR1 and CDR2 sequences are SGHTA and FQGNSA. Losses at the gene ends were 3 bases for V and 5 bases for J; bases not matched to a gene: 8. This CDR3 has 15 amino acids. Here the CDR3 reads CASSLAGQGFHEQYF. The CDR3 DNA sequence: TGTGCCAGCAGCTTGGCGGGACAGGGTTTCCACGAGCAGTACTTC.

The chain employs TRBV27 and TRBJ2-3; perhaps TRBD1 as D (5 bases). Looked up from germline, CDR1 is MNHEY and CDR2 is SMNVEV (reference sequence). The CDR3 covers 17 residues. V lost 1 base to trimming and J lost 5 bases, with 19 bases between them. In DNA form, the CDR3 reads TGTGCCAGCAGTTTATGGCAGGGTTCATTTTTGGGAGATACGCAGTATTTT. This encodes CASSLWQGSFLGDTQYF.

V and J are TRBV2 and TRBJ2-5, with TRBD2 identical over 7 bases. This CDR3 comprises 19 residues. CDR1 is SNHLY, CDR2 FYNNEI, per germline. Trimming at V came to 2 bases and at J to 4 bases, leaving 19 bases not matched to a gene. The chain's CDR3 is CASSESLWAGDDDGETQYF. The CDR3 DNA follows: TGTGCCAGCAGTGAATCCCTATGGGCGGGGGATGATGATGGAGAGACCCAGTACTTC.

The V call is TRBV29-1, the J call TRBJ2-7, with D maybe TRBD2 (6 bases). Trimming cost V 5 bases and J 0 bases, with 8 bases left between them. There are 12 residues in the CDR3. CDR1 SQVTM and CDR2 ANQGSEA come from the germline V gene. Here the CDR3 DNA reads TGCAGCGTTTCAGCGGGCTCCTACGAGCAGTACTTC. It encodes CSVSAGSYEQYF.

This clone was recorded a few times. The genes are TRBV25-1 and TRBJ1-2; D gene uncertain. This CDR3 comprises 12 residues. The germline CDR1 and CDR2 sequences are MGHDK and SYGVNS. V dropped 1 base and J dropped 4 bases, with 4 bases sitting between them. The CDR3 reads CASSEFGYGYTF. In DNA form, the CDR3 reads TGTGCCAGCAGTGAATTCGGCTATGGCTACACCTTC.

The rearrangement uses TRBV27 and TRBJ2-7; 8 positions agree with TRBD2. The germline gives CDR1 MNHEY, CDR2 SMNVEV (reference sequence). The V and J ends lost 0 bases and 3 bases, in that order; junction bases with no gene match: 13. There are 18 residues in the CDR3. The CDR3: CASSLSALAAGEGYEQYF. The DNA for the CDR3 is TGTGCCAGCAGTTTATCCGCACTAGCGGCCGGAGAGGGCTACGAGCAGTACTTC.

The chain uses TRBV28 and TRBJ2-7, with 8 bases matching TRBD2. V lost 10 bases, J lost 7 bases, and 9 bases stayed unmatched. The germline V gene encodes CDR1 MDHEN and CDR2 SYDVKM. The CDR3 loop spans 12 amino acids. CDR3 nucleotide sequence: TGTGCCAACAGCGGGGGAGGAGGGGAGCAGTACTTC. Translating it yields CANSGGGGEQYF.

This sequence joins TRBV19 and TRBJ1-5; D is ambiguous. Trimming shortened V by 5 bases and J by 3 bases, and 20 bases separated the two germline ends. Germline V lookup: CDR1 LNHDA, CDR2 SQIVND (reference sequence). The CDR3 has 17 residues. The CDR3 DNA reads as TGTGCCAGTAGTGCCACCACGACGGTGGAGTACAATCAGCCCCAGCATTTT. Translated, it gives CASSATTTVEYNQPQHF.

The chain has TRBV5-1 and TRBJ2-7; 8 bases align to TRBD1. The V segment lost 0 bases and the J segment 5 bases; nucleotides outside the gene matches: 1. There are 13 residues in the CDR3. CDR1 and CDR2 (germline): SGHRS, YFSETQ. This CDR3 is CASSLDRGDEQYF. The DNA for the CDR3 is TGCGCCAGCAGCTTGGACAGGGGGGACGAGCAGTACTTC.

This chain joins TRBV29-1 and TRBJ2-1, with 13 bases matching TRBD2. V dropped 4 bases and J dropped 8; count of bases not matched to a gene: 5. The germline V gene encodes CDR1 SQVTM and CDR2 ANQGSEA. This CDR3 has 14 amino acids. For the CDR3, the DNA is TGCAGCGTTGCCGGGACTAGCGGGACCTATGAGCAGTTCTTC. Protein: CSVAGTSGTYEQFF.